One and the same sample provided the 29 T cell receptor beta chains below, sequenced in a study of T-cell reconstitution after alpha-beta-depleted transplantation in children. A library of TCRbeta sequences, prepared with unique molecular identifiers, was generated. TCRdb reprocessed the PCR reads via MiXCR and lists one record per CDR3 protein. The repertoire holds about 980,000 distinct CDR3 sequences, with 25% to 30% as singletons. The source was PBMCs, mostly from graft donor cells, collected 360 days after TCRalphabeta/CD19-depleted stem cell transplant. The receptors here all came from a boy less than two years old who had a stem cell transplant for SCID, so the T cells may come from the graft donor.

This chain links TRBV5-1 with TRBJ2-1; D gene unclear. The CDR3 sequence is 14 residues long. CDR1 SGHRS and CDR2 YFSETQ come from the germline V gene. V was cut by 4 bases and J by 15 bases, with 23 bases left in between. The CDR3 DNA is TGCGCCAGCAGCCCCGGCGTATTGGAAGGGCTTATGTTCTTC. This translates into CASSPGVLEGLMFF. Together with reference TRBV5-1 and TRBJ2-1, the CDR3 gives the full variable domain: KAGVTQTPRYLIKTRGQQVTLSCSPISGHRSVSWYQQTPGQGLQFLFEYFSETQRNKGNFPGRFSGRQFSNSRSEMNVSTLELGDSALYLCASSPGVLEGLMFFGPGTRLTVL.

This clonotype has a handful of counts. The chain joins TRBV5-1 to TRBJ1-1, with TRBD1 identical over 7 bases. V trimming: 3 bases; J trimming: 4 bases; junction bases outside the gene matches: 6. Per the germline V gene, CDR1 is SGHRS and CDR2 is YFSETQ. The CDR3 totals 14 residues. CDR3 in amino acids: CASSSIQGSTEAFF. CDR3 nucleotide sequence: TGCGCCAGCAGCTCGATACAGGGGAGCACTGAAGCTTTCTTT.

This sequence joins TRBV12-3 or TRBV12-4 and TRBJ2-7, with no clear D. CDR3 length: 14 residues. Trimming left V 1 base short and J 7 bases short, with 14 bases between. This chain's CDR3 is CASSLGSSPLEQYF. As DNA, the CDR3 is TGTGCCAGCAGTTTAGGCTCATCGCCGCTTGAGCAGTACTTC.

This clonotype was observed many times. The chain links TRBV29-1 to TRBJ2-5, with 8 bases fitting TRBD1. The germline V gene has CDR1 SQVTM and CDR2 ANQGSEA. The CDR3 runs to 12 residues. With V trimmed by 7 bases and J by 5 bases, 6 bases remained unmatched. CDR3 nucleotides: TGCAGCGCGACAGGGGTAGGGGAGACCCAGTACTTC. Its translation is CSATGVGETQYF.

The chain is built from TRBV19 and TRBJ2-1, with 7 bases matching TRBD2. The CDR3 spans 12 residues. The germline CDR1 and CDR2 sequences are LNHDA and SQIVND (reference sequence). After removal of 5 bases from V and 10 bases from J, the junction contained 5 bases not matched to a gene. CDR3: CASSREEGEQFF. The CDR3 DNA is TGTGCCAGTAGTCGGGAGGAGGGGGAGCAGTTCTTC.

This clonotype has just a few counts. This sequence joins TRBV7-2 and TRBJ1-6; D gene ambiguous. V lost 5 bases and J 9 bases, leaving 17 bases between the germline ends. This CDR3 contains 15 residues. Germline CDR1 is SGHTA and CDR2 is FQGNSA. In DNA, the CDR3 is TGTGCCAGCAGCCCCTCTTTGGCCTGGGTTTCACCCCTCCACTTT. Its translation: CASSPSLAWVSPLHF.

J is TRBJ1-5 and V is TRBV12-3 or TRBV12-4; tentatively, D is TRBD1 (6 bases). The germline V and J ends were trimmed by 3 bases and 2 bases, with 14 bases remaining between them. This CDR3 is built from 16 residues. The CDR3 DNA reads TGTGCCAGCAGTTTGGGGGGACACCTTCGCAATCAGCCCCAGCATTTT. Translated, it gives CASSLGGHLRNQPQHF.

V is TRBV6-5 and J is TRBJ1-6; the D is unclear. Per the germline V gene, CDR1 is MNHEY and CDR2 is SVGAGI. Trimming removed 3 bases at V and 4 bases at J, with 10 bases between. The CDR3 loop spans 15 amino acids. The CDR3 nucleotides are TGTGCCAGCAGTTATGCCCGGCGGTATAATTCACCCCTCCACTTT. This codes for CASSYARRYNSPLHF.

This rearrangement joins TRBV20-1 to TRBJ2-7; maybe TRBD1 (5 bases). Trimming stripped 3 bases from V and 5 bases from J, with 11 bases between. The CDR3 extends over 12 amino acids. Germline V CDR1 and CDR2: DFQATT, SNEGSKA (reference sequence). For the CDR3, the DNA is TGCAGTGCTAGCCTCAGGGTCAACGAGCAGTACTTC. The encoded protein is CSASLRVNEQYF.

V usage is TRBV7-2 and J usage is TRBJ2-5, with D possibly being TRBD2 (7 bases). Germline V gene sequence: CDR1 SGHTA, CDR2 FQGNSA. V dropped 5 bases and J dropped 3 bases, with 16 bases sitting between them. The CDR3 contains 15 residues. The CDR3 bases are TGTGCCAGCAGCCGTCGGGGGGCCTACGAAGAGACCCAGTACTTC. It translates to CASSRRGAYEETQYF.

Ten or more counts support this clonotype. V gene TRBV20-1 combines with J gene TRBJ1-4, with 11 nucleotides matching TRBD1. This CDR3 comprises 16 residues. V trimming: 6 bases; J trimming: 4 bases; junction bases outside the gene matches: 10. From germline, CDR1 is DFQATT and CDR2 SNEGSKA (reference sequence). The CDR3 region has the DNA TGCAGTGCCATGGGGACAGGGGGACGACTTAATGAAAAACTGTTTTTT. Encoded protein: CSAMGTGGRLNEKLFF.

J is TRBJ2-3 and V is TRBV3-1; TRBD2 agrees at 10 bases. The CDR3 extends over 15 amino acids. Germline V gene lookup returns CDR1 LGHDT and CDR2 YNNKEL (reference sequence). Trimming at V came to 6 bases and at J to 5 bases, leaving 8 bases not matched to a gene. CDR3 loop: CASRLAGEFKDTQYF. The CDR3 DNA sequence: TGTGCCAGCAGGCTAGCGGGGGAGTTCAAAGATACGCAGTATTTT.

The V call is TRBV29-1, the J call TRBJ2-3; no definite D call. V was cut by 4 bases and J by 4 bases, with 18 bases left in between. Germline V lookup: CDR1 SQVTM, CDR2 ANQGSEA. The CDR3 has 15 residues. CDR3 nucleotides: TGCAGCGTTGGGGGAACCGATGGGTACGCAGATACGCAGTATTTT. Its protein product is CSVGGTDGYADTQYF.

This clonotype was seen a handful of times. The rearrangement uses TRBV2 and TRBJ2-6; the D is unclear. Trimming left V 4 bases short and J 5 bases short, with 18 bases between. CDR1 is SNHLY and CDR2 is FYNNEI in the germline V gene. CDR3 length equals 17 residues. CDR3 residues: CASSVSAERSRANVLTF. In DNA, the CDR3 is TGTGCCAGCAGTGTGTCGGCAGAGCGTTCAAGGGCCAACGTCCTGACTTTC.

This clonotype was seen a handful of times. The V call is TRBV6-5, the J call TRBJ1-2, with D possibly being TRBD1 (5 bases). CDR1 and CDR2 (germline): MNHEY, SVGAGI. The CDR3 has 14 amino acids. Trimming left V 2 bases short and J 4 bases short, with 11 bases between. The CDR3 reads CASSYEGLVYGYTF. CDR3 nucleotide sequence: TGTGCCAGCAGTTACGAGGGGCTCGTCTATGGCTACACCTTC.

The chain combines TRBV6-1 with TRBJ1-1; tentatively, D is TRBD1 (5 bases). The CDR3 has 14 amino acids. Germline-derived CDR1 and CDR2 are MNHNS and SASEGT. V lost 7 bases and J lost 5, with 17 bases in between. In nucleotides, the CDR3 is TGTGCCAGCACTAAGGAGGGGTATACGACTGAAGCTTTCTTT. This gives the protein CASTKEGYTTEAFF.

This chain joins TRBV7-2 and TRBJ2-3, with D perhaps matching TRBD1 (6 bases). The V gene lost 3 bases and the J gene lost 0 bases, with 10 bases spanning the gap. This CDR3 region has 15 residues. CDR1 and CDR2 from the germline V gene are SGHTA and FQGNSA. The chain's CDR3 is CASSLNRVSTDTQYF. The DNA for the CDR3 is TGTGCCAGCAGCTTGAACAGGGTTAGCACAGATACGCAGTATTTT. The full variable domain, with the rest looked up from reference TRBV7-2 and TRBJ2-3, is GAGVSQSPSNKVTEKGKDVELRCDPISGHTALYWYRQSLGQGLEFLIYFQGNSAPDKSGLPSDRFSAERTGGSVSTLTIQRTQQEDSAVYLCASSLNRVSTDTQYFGPGTRLTVL.

The chain employs TRBV2 and TRBJ2-1; TRBD2 agrees at 8 bases. The J segment lost 6 bases and the V segment lost 6 bases, leaving 7 bases of the junction unmatched. There are 14 residues in the CDR3. Germline CDR1 reads SNHLY; CDR2 reads FYNNEI. The CDR3 DNA reads TGTGCCAGCAGGGTCGGGCTAGCGGGCAATGAGCAGTTCTTC. Translating gives CASRVGLAGNEQFF.

This rearrangement joins TRBV29-1 to TRBJ1-1, with D possibly TRBD1 on 6 matching bases. CDR1 is SQVTM, CDR2 ANQGSEA, per germline. V was shortened by 3 bases and J by 0 bases, with 8 bases between the two germline ends. The CDR3 length is 13 residues. CDR3 DNA sequence: TGCAGCGTTGATAGGGGGTTGAACACTGAAGCTTTCTTT. This translates into CSVDRGLNTEAFF.

There are many counts of this clonotype. The V gene is TRBV4-3, the J gene TRBJ1-3, with D perhaps TRBD1 (5 bases). V lost 1 base and J lost 4, with 14 bases in between. This CDR3 comprises 16 residues. Germline CDR1 and CDR2: LGHNA and YSLEER. The CDR3 sequence: CASSQGRENRGNTIYF. For the CDR3, the DNA is TGCGCCAGCAGCCAAGGACGTGAGAACAGGGGAAACACCATATATTTT.

This clonotype was seen just once. This chain joins TRBV3-1 and TRBJ1-2; TRBD1 is a possible D gene (5 bases). Germline-derived CDR1 and CDR2 are LGHDT and YNNKEL (reference sequence). The CDR3 is 15 amino acids. The V end was cut by 2 bases, the J end by 2 bases, with 12 bases between. Here the CDR3 reads CASSQRGGANYGYTF. CDR3 DNA sequence: TGTGCCAGCAGCCAACGGGGCGGGGCAAACTATGGCTACACCTTC.

CDR3 loop: CASSVLWDSTYEQYF. The CDR3 nucleotides read TGTGCCAGCAGCGTACTATGGGACAGCACCTACGAGCAGTACTTC. V usage is TRBV7-9 and J usage is TRBJ2-7, with 7 nucleotides matching TRBD1. The trim removed 5 bases at V and 2 bases at J, leaving 9 bases unmatched. The CDR3 sequence is 15 residues long. Germline V lookup: CDR1 SEHNR, CDR2 FQNEAQ (reference sequence).

This clonotype has just a few counts. The rearrangement uses TRBV5-6 and TRBJ2-1; 10 bases match TRBD2. CDR1 is SGHDT and CDR2 is YYEEEE in the germline V gene. V lost 0 bases to trimming and J lost 4 bases; unmatched junction nucleotides: 16. The CDR3 covers 20 residues. CDR3 nucleotide sequence: TGTGCCAGCAGCTTGGTTTGGGCTAGCGGGGGAGAATACTCTTACAATGAGCAGTTCTTC. It codes for CASSLVWASGGEYSYNEQFF.

This clonotype appeared many times. The chain couples TRBV5-1 to TRBJ2-1, with D possibly being TRBD1 or TRBD2 (5 bases each). V gave up 2 bases and J gave up 4 bases, with 16 bases separating them. This CDR3 is 16 amino acids long. Germline lookup yields CDR1 SGHRS and CDR2 YFSETQ. In DNA form, the CDR3 reads TGCGCCAGCAGCTTCCCGGGACCTTTGCTGTACAATGAGCAGTTCTTC. Its protein product is CASSFPGPLLYNEQFF.

This clonotype was picked up a small number of times. The rearrangement joins TRBV24-1 to TRBJ2-2, with D uncertain. The CDR3 runs 12 residues. The ends were cut back, 4 bases at V and 7 bases at J, with 6 bases in the middle. Germline V gene sequence: CDR1 KGHDR, CDR2 SFDVKD. This CDR3 is CATSEAGGELFF. As DNA, the CDR3 is TGTGCCACCAGTGAGGCTGGCGGGGAGCTGTTTTTT.

The chain links TRBV5-1 to TRBJ2-3; 7 nucleotides line up with TRBD2. Unmatched junction bases numbered 12, after V lost 0 bases and J lost 2 bases. Germline-derived CDR1 and CDR2 are SGHRS and YFSETQ. This CDR3 comprises 18 residues. The CDR3 DNA is TGCGCCAGCAGCTTGGCAGCCAGCGGGGTCCCTCCCACAGATACGCAGTATTTT. Encoded protein: CASSLAASGVPPTDTQYF. Using reference TRBV5-1 and TRBJ2-3 for the parts outside the CDR3, the full variable domain is KAGVTQTPRYLIKTRGQQVTLSCSPISGHRSVSWYQQTPGQGLQFLFEYFSETQRNKGNFPGRFSGRQFSNSRSEMNVSTLELGDSALYLCASSLAASGVPPTDTQYFGPGTRLTVL.

With respect to this clonotype: At one boundary the junction diverges from the germline segment, which might be a read error. The J gene is TRBJ1-4, the V gene TRBV29-1; D possibly corresponds to TRBD1 (5 bases). Germline loops: CDR1 SQVTM, CDR2 ANQGSEA. The CDR3 totals 14 residues. The CDR3 loop reads CSASVGGPNAKLFF. The CDR3 DNA follows: TGCAGCGCCTCTGTCGGGGGACCGAATGCAAAACTGTTTTTT.

The V and J genes are TRBV20-1 and TRBJ1-6, with D perhaps matching TRBD1 (5 bases). Germline assignment: CDR1 DFQATT and CDR2 SNEGSKA (reference sequence). Trimming pared 6 bases from V and 6 bases from J, leaving 18 bases between. The CDR3 spans 15 residues. The CDR3 is CSAHTPRGSNSPLHF. DNA for the CDR3: TGCAGTGCCCACACCCCTCGGGGGAGTAATTCACCCCTCCACTTT.

This clonotype was seen repeatedly, ten times or more. This sequence joins TRBV27 and TRBJ2-1; TRBD1 aligns across 7 bases. The CDR3 spans 14 residues. V lost 4 bases, J lost 5 bases, and 5 bases stayed unmatched. From germline, CDR1 is MNHEY and CDR2 SMNVEV (reference sequence). The CDR3 DNA is TGTGCCAGCAGTTGGGACAGAGTAGACAATGAGCAGTTCTTC. Residues: CASSWDRVDNEQFF.